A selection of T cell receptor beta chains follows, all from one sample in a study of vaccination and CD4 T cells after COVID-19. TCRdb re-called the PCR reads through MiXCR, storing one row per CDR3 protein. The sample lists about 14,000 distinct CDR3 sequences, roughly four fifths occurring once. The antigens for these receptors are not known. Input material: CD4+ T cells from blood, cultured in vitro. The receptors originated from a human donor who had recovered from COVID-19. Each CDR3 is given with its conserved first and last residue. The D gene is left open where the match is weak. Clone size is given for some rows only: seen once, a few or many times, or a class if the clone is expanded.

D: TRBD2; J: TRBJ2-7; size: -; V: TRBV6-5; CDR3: CASSYFPSGPTYEQYF; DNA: TGTGCCAGCAGTTACTTTCCTAGCGGGCCTACCTACGAGCAGTACTTC
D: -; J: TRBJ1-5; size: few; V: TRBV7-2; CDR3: CASSLLRTTRGNQPQHF; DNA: TGTGCCAGCAGCCTACTTCGGACGACTAGGGGCAATCAGCCCCAGCATTTT
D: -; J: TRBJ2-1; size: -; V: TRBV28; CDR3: CASSFSRSSYNEQFF; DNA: TGTGCCAGCAGTTTTTCTAGAAGCTCCTACAATGAGCAGTTCTTC
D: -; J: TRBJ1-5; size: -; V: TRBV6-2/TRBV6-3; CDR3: CASSRNPTDSNQPQHF; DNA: TGTGCCAGCAGTCGAAACCCGACAGACAGCAATCAGCCCCAGCATTTT
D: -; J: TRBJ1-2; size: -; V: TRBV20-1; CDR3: CSATRSGNGYTF; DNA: TGCAGTGCTACCCGGTCGGGGAACGGCTACACCTTC
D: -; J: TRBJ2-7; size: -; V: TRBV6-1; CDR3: CASSEPGLPSSYEQYF; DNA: TGTGCCAGCAGTGAGCCGGGACTCCCGAGCTCCTACGAGCAGTACTTC
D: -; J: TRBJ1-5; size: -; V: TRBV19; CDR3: CASSSGRRGNQPQHF; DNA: TGTGCCAGTAGTAGCGGCAGGAGAGGCAATCAGCCCCAGCATTTT
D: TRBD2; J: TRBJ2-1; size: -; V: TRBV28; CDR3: CASSFAGAYNEQFF; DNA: TGTGCCAGCAGTTTCGCGGGGGCCTACAATGAGCAGTTCTTC
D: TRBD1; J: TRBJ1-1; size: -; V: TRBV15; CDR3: CATSRGGTGGTEAFF; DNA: TGTGCCACCAGCAGAGGAGGGACAGGGGGCACTGAAGCTTTCTTT
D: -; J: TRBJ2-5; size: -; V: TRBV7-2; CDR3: CASSPRGGETQYF; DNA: TGTGCCAGCAGCCCGAGGGGTGGGGAGACCCAGTACTTC
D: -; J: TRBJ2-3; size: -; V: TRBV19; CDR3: CASNALGHTSTDTQYF; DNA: TGTGCCAGTAACGCCCTGGGACACACCAGCACAGATACGCAGTATTTT
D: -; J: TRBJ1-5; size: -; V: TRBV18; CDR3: CASSPRDGNQPQHF; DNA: TGTGCCAGCTCACCAAGGGACGGCAATCAGCCCCAGCATTTT
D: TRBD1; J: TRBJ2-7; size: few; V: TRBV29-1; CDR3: CSVEKVHPRGEQYF; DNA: TGCAGCGTTGAAAAGGTCCATCCCAGGGGGGAGCAGTACTTC
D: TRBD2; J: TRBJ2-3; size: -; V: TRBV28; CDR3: CASSGTSRTTDTQYF; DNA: TGTGCCAGCAGCGGGACTAGTCGAACTACAGATACGCAGTATTTT
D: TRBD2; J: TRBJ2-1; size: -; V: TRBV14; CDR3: CASSKAGAGGDEQFF; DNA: TGTGCCAGCAGCAAAGCGGGAGCCGGGGGCGATGAGCAGTTCTTC
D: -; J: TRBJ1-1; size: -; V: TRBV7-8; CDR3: CASSLLVRVTGNTEAFF; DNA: TGTGCCAGCAGCTTGTTGGTTAGGGTGACAGGGAACACTGAAGCTTTCTTT
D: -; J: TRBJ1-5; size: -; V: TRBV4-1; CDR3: CASSPSGRGDNQPQHF; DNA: TGCGCCAGCAGCCCCTCCGGCAGGGGAGATAATCAGCCCCAGCATTTT
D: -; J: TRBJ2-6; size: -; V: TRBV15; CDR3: CATSRGGVGASGANVLTF; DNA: TGTGCCACCAGCAGAGGGGGGGTAGGGGCCTCTGGGGCCAACGTCCTGACTTTC
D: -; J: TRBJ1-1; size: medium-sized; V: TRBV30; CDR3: CAWNQEGLANTEAFF; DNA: TGTGCCTGGAATCAGGAAGGGCTAGCCAACACTGAAGCTTTCTTT
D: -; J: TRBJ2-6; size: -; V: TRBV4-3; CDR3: CASSQDLPGSSGANVLTF; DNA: TGCGCCAGCAGCCAAGATCTGCCAGGTTCCTCTGGGGCCAACGTCCTGACTTTC
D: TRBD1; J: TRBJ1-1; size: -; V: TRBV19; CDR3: CASSRDRGLTEAFF; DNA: TGTGCCAGTAGTCGGGACAGGGGGCTGACTGAAGCTTTCTTT
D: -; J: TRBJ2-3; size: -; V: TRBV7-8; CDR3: CASTHGRWRNHTDTQYF; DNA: TGTGCCAGCACCCACGGGCGGTGGCGGAACCACACAGATACGCAGTATTTT
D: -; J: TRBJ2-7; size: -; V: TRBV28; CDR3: CASSSNSYEQYF; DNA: TGTGCCAGCAGTTCTAACTCCTACGAGCAGTACTTC